This T cell receptor (beta chain) was sequenced for a study of control samples from healthy donors and cancer patients. The assay was immunoSEQ multiplex PCR, and TCRdb's table has in-frame clones only and misses some. Of about 59,000 clones in the sample, about 92% were seen once. The sequenced material came from PBMCs. The receptor's source is a man aged 40-50 years with colorectal cancer.

The CDR3 is CASSPDSPYGYTF. The CDR3 nucleotides are TGTGCCAGCAGTCCGGACAGTCCCTATGGCTACACCTTC. V and J are TRBV12-3 or TRBV12-4 and TRBJ1-2, with D tentatively TRBD1 (6 bases). V gave up 5 bases and J gave up 4 bases, with 11 bases separating them. The CDR3 loop spans 13 amino acids.